The present entry profiles one T cell receptor (beta chain) with its context. With a J-beta primer mix and a sample-barcoded 5' primer, a second PCR ran about 7 to 12 cycles. TCRdb reprocessed the 5' RACE reads with MiXCR, giving one entry per CDR3 protein. This sample has around 2 million distinct CDR3 sequences, with about two fifths found just once. The data stem from a study of blood T cells in healthy people across ages. The CDR3 consists of 14 residues. V was cut by 5 bases and J by 1 base, with 11 bases left in between. Per the germline V gene, CDR1 is SGHTA and CDR2 is FQGNSA. The chain is built from TRBV7-2 and TRBJ1-2; possible D gene TRBD1, 5 bases. The sample consisted of blood. The clonotype was recovered from a human donor in good health. The CDR3 here is CASSPGLLNYGYTF. As DNA, the CDR3 is TGTGCCAGCAGCCCGGGACTGCTTAACTATGGCTACACCTTC.